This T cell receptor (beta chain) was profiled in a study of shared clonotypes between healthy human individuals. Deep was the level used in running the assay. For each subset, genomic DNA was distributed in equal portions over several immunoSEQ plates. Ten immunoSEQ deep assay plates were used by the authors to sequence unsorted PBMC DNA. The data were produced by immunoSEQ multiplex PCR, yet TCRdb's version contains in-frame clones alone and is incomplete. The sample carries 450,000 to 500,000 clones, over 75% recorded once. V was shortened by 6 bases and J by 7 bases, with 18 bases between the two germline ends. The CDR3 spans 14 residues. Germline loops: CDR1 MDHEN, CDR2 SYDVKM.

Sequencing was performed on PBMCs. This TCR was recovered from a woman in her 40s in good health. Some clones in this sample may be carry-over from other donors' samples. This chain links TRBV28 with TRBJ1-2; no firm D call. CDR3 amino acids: CASSRHIPLGGYTF. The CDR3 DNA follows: TGTGCCAGCAGCCGCCATATCCCCCTTGGTGGCTACACCTTC.